The 3 T cell receptor beta chains presented below share a single source sample, sequenced in a study of human T cells and chemical hapten exposure. Sample time point: pre-sensitization, week 0. Treatment here: therapeutic diphenylcyclopropenone sensitization with weekly scalp DPC. MiXCR was run by TCRdb on the RACE reads, yielding one entry per CDR3 protein. The sample contains around 200,000 distinct CDR3 sequences, roughly 30% of which appear only once. This sample comprised whole blood, obtained in connection with sensitization to the hapten diphenylcyclopropenone (DPC). These receptors came from a woman in her 30s with alopecia areata. Some clones in this sample may be carry-over from other donors' samples.

This clonotype occurred many times. The rearrangement links TRBV20-1 to TRBJ1-4; D ambiguous. V lost 3 bases to trimming and J lost 8 bases, with 10 bases between them. Germline assignment: CDR1 DFQATT and CDR2 SNEGSKA (reference sequence). The CDR3 has 12 amino acids. The CDR3 sequence is CSARRAREKLFF. CDR3 DNA: TGCAGTGCTAGGAGGGCGCGAGAAAAACTGTTTTTT.

In its sample, this clonotype was seen many times. V gene TRBV5-1 combines with J gene TRBJ1-1; unclear D gene. Trimming left V 4 bases short and J 7 bases short, with 17 bases between. Germline-derived CDR1 and CDR2 are SGHRS and YFSETQ. This CDR3 is built from 14 residues. This chain's CDR3 is CASSPFEGKDEAFF. As DNA, the CDR3 is TGCGCCAGCAGCCCGTTTGAGGGTAAGGATGAAGCTTTCTTT.

This clonotype was counted only a few times. The chain carries TRBV29-1 and TRBJ1-2, with 8 bases identical to TRBD1. The V and J ends lost 0 bases and 5 bases, in that order; junction bases with no gene match: 5. The germline CDR1 and CDR2 sequences are SQVTM and ANQGSEA. This CDR3 comprises 14 residues. The CDR3 protein is CSVEELQGAYGYTF. CDR3 nucleotide sequence: TGCAGCGTTGAAGAGCTGCAGGGGGCATATGGCTACACCTTC.